Below, 30 T cell receptor beta chains from the same sample are listed, as sequenced in a study of vaccination effects on CD4 cells after COVID-19. The repertoire was sequenced with immunoSEQ multiplex PCR; TCRdb's copy has only in-frame clones and lacks some. The repertoire holds over 45,000 clones, with more than 65% as singletons. With about ten days of culture completed, CD4+ T cells were isolated. For these receptors, no antigen is known. The sequencing used CD4+ T cells from PBMCs cultured without peptide, collected before COVID-19 vaccination. The origin of the receptors is a human donor who received a COVID-19 vaccine.

This chain uses TRBV3-1 (or the pseudogene TRBV3-2) with TRBJ1-3, with 8 bases lining up with TRBD1. Trimming cost V 1 base and J 3 bases; bases outside gene matches: 5. In germline, CDR1 is LGHDT, CDR2 YNNKEL (reference sequence). The CDR3 extends over 16 amino acids. In DNA, the CDR3 is TGTGCCAGCAGCCAAGGGCAGGGGGCGCTTGGAAACACCATATATTTT. It codes for CASSQGQGALGNTIYF.

In DNA, the CDR3 is TGTGCCAGCAGCCCCCGACTAGACCGCACAGATACGCAGTATTTT. As protein: CASSPRLDRTDTQYF. The chain recombines TRBV7-2 with TRBJ2-3; tentatively, D is TRBD2 (6 bases). CDR1 SGHTA and CDR2 FQGNSA come from the germline V gene. V was shortened by 5 bases and J by 1 base, with 13 bases between the two germline ends. This CDR3 spans 15 amino acids. Variable domain in full (rest from reference TRBV7-2 and TRBJ2-3): GAGVSQSPSNKVTEKGKDVELRCDPISGHTALYWYRQSLGQGLEFLIYFQGNSAPDKSGLPSDRFSAERTGGSVSTLTIQRTQQEDSAVYLCASSPRLDRTDTQYFGPGTRLTVL.

The chain joins TRBV28 to TRBJ2-5; 8 bases agree with TRBD2. Germline-derived CDR1 and CDR2 are MDHEN and SYDVKM. Unmatched junction bases numbered 8, after V lost 4 bases and J lost 1 base. CDR3 length: 16 residues. The CDR3 DNA sequence: TGTGCCAGCAGTTCGTGGGAAAGCGGGAGCCAAGAGACCCAGTACTTC. Protein sequence: CASSSWESGSQETQYF.

The chain links TRBV5-6 to TRBJ1-1, with D tentatively TRBD1 (5 bases). Trimming cost V 1 base and J 10 bases, with 11 bases left between them. The CDR3 runs 12 residues. CDR1 and CDR2 (germline): SGHDT, YYEEEE. The CDR3 nucleotides are TGTGCCAGCAGCTTGTCACCCGGGGGAGCTTTCTTT. It is translated as CASSLSPGGAFF.

This clone was recorded a few times. The rearrangement joins TRBV9 to TRBJ1-3; 7 nucleotides match TRBD1. Germline CDR1 and CDR2: SGDLS and YYNGEE. The trim removed 4 bases at V and 0 bases at J, leaving 7 bases unmatched. This CDR3 has 16 amino acids. Written as DNA, the CDR3 is TGTGCCAGCAGCACCCGACAGGGACCCTCTGGAAACACCATATATTTT. This codes for CASSTRQGPSGNTIYF.

The J gene is TRBJ2-1, the V gene TRBV15; 7 nucleotides agree with TRBD1. The CDR3 totals 12 residues. Unmatched junction bases numbered 6, after V lost 5 bases and J lost 11 bases. Germline V gene lookup returns CDR1 LNHNV and CDR2 YYDKDF (reference sequence). The CDR3 DNA reads TGTGCCACCAGCCGGGCGACAGGGAAGCAGTTCTTC. Protein: CATSRATGKQFF.

The chain employs TRBV28 and TRBJ2-7; 8 nucleotides line up with TRBD2. V dropped 3 bases and J dropped 6; count of bases not matched to a gene: 7. Germline V lookup: CDR1 MDHEN, CDR2 SYDVKM. The CDR3 covers 14 residues. The CDR3: CASSLELAGREQYF. CDR3 DNA sequence: TGTGCCAGCAGTTTGGAGCTAGCGGGTCGCGAGCAGTACTTC.

The chain carries TRBV4-3 and TRBJ1-2; 8 bases match TRBD1. Trimming removed 0 bases from V and 4 bases from J; junction bases left unmatched: 7. This CDR3 comprises 16 residues. Germline V gives CDR1 LGHNA, CDR2 YSLEER. The CDR3 sequence: CASSQEAQGATYGYTF. The CDR3, as DNA: TGCGCCAGCAGCCAAGAAGCCCAGGGGGCCACCTATGGCTACACCTTC.

The J gene is TRBJ2-7, the V gene TRBV6-5, with TRBD1 matching 9 bases. The CDR3 has 16 residues. The V and J ends lost 3 bases and 7 bases, in that order; junction bases with no gene match: 13. The germline V gene encodes CDR1 MNHEY and CDR2 SVGAGI. The CDR3 coding sequence is TGTGCCAGCAGTTATACCCGACCCTCGACAGGGGGAGAGCAGTACTTC. Translation gives CASSYTRPSTGGEQYF.

The rearrangement joins TRBV6-2 or TRBV6-3 to TRBJ2-2; D perhaps matches TRBD1 (5 bases). Germline lookup yields CDR1 MNHEY and CDR2 SVGEGT. V was cut by 2 bases and J by 2 bases, with 12 bases left in between. The CDR3 loop spans 16 amino acids. Written as DNA, the CDR3 is TGTGCCAGCAGTTACCATTGGGGCGGTAACACCGGGGAGCTGTTTTTT. Translating it yields CASSYHWGGNTGELFF.

The V and J genes are TRBV10-1 and TRBJ2-1; the D gene is possibly TRBD2 (6 bases). CDR1 is WNHNN, CDR2 SYGVQD, per germline (reference sequence). This CDR3 spans 16 amino acids. V gave up 9 bases and J gave up 1 base, with 19 bases separating them. As DNA, the CDR3 is TGCGCCAGGAAGTTGAAACGCGGGACGTCCTACAATGAGCAGTTCTTC. This codes for CARKLKRGTSYNEQFF.

This clone was detected a few times. This chain uses TRBV5-4 with TRBJ2-1; D is perhaps TRBD1 (6 bases). This CDR3 has 15 amino acids. CDR1 is SGHNT, CDR2 YYREEE, per germline (reference sequence). V was trimmed by 4 bases and J by 5 bases, leaving 16 bases between them. As DNA, the CDR3 is TGTGCCAGCAGCCCTCCCGTTGGACAGCACAATGAGCAGTTCTTC. Residues: CASSPPVGQHNEQFF.

The chain links TRBV6-5 to TRBJ2-3; possibly TRBD2 for D (6 bases). Germline CDR1 and CDR2: MNHEY and SVGAGI. The CDR3 covers 13 residues. Deletions cut 2 bases from V and 11 bases from J, with 14 bases between. The CDR3 DNA reads as TGTGCCAGCAGTTACACGGGACTTTATGGGCAGTATTTT. This gives the protein CASSYTGLYGQYF.

The chain recombines TRBV3-1 (or the pseudogene TRBV3-2) with TRBJ1-1; D is perhaps TRBD1 (6 bases). This CDR3 is 13 amino acids long. Germline values: CDR1 LGHDT, CDR2 YNNKEL (reference sequence). Trimming removed 6 bases from V and 7 bases from J, with 15 bases in between. CDR3 region: CASSLTGIGEAFF. In DNA form, the CDR3 reads TGTGCCAGCAGTCTTACAGGGATCGGTGAAGCTTTCTTT.

The V gene is TRBV5-4, the J gene TRBJ1-6; D gene ambiguous. The CDR3 has 12 residues. The germline V gene encodes CDR1 SGHNT and CDR2 YYREEE (reference sequence). V was trimmed by 0 bases and J by 9 bases, leaving 4 bases between them. The CDR3 region has the DNA TGTGCCAGCAGCTTGGATACTTCACCCCTCCACTTT. Protein sequence: CASSLDTSPLHF.

This clone has just a few counts. The CDR3 DNA is TGTGCCAGCAGTGAGGCCGACGCCAATTACAATGAGCAGTTCTTC. Translated, it gives CASSEADANYNEQFF. This chain uses TRBV6-4 with TRBJ2-1; no clear D gene. Germline V gene lookup returns CDR1 MRHNA and CDR2 SNTAGT. The ends were cut back, 3 bases at V and 4 bases at J, with 13 bases in the middle. CDR3 length equals 15 residues.

The chain uses TRBV4-2 and TRBJ2-7, with D possibly matching TRBD2 (8 bases). The CDR3 totals 17 residues. Germline V CDR1 and CDR2: LGHNA, YNFKEQ. V lost 5 bases and J 0 bases, leaving 20 bases between the germline ends. Written as DNA, the CDR3 is TGTGCCAGCAGCTCCCGACAGGGAGCGGGAGCCTCCTACGAGCAGTACTTC. This translates into CASSSRQGAGASYEQYF.

CDR3 loop: CASTSEPPTYEQYF. The CDR3, as DNA: TGTGCCAGCACCTCCGAACCTCCTACCTACGAGCAGTACTTC. This chain joins TRBV21-1 and TRBJ2-7; the D segment call TRBD2 is taken from the table without a DNA check. TRBV21-1 is classified as a pseudogene. The CDR3 sequence is 14 residues long.

The V gene is TRBV5-1, the J gene TRBJ2-3, with D maybe TRBD1 (5 bases). Germline CDR1 and CDR2: SGHRS and YFSETQ. The CDR3 spans 13 residues. V was pared by 0 bases and J by 3 bases, with 5 bases between. CDR3 amino acids: CASSLEGTDTQYF. CDR3 DNA sequence: TGCGCCAGCAGCTTGGAGGGGACAGATACGCAGTATTTT.

The chain is built from TRBV6-2 or TRBV6-3 and TRBJ1-5; D unclear. This CDR3 contains 15 residues. CDR1 MNHEY and CDR2 SVGEGT come from the germline V gene. Trimming took off 2 bases at V and 5 bases at J, with 13 bases between the two ends. The CDR3 DNA follows: TGTGCCAGCAGTTACAGGCGGAACGGGGATCAGCCCCAGCATTTT. This codes for CASSYRRNGDQPQHF.

V and J are TRBV7-8 and TRBJ2-5; either TRBD1 or TRBD2 may fit D (5 bases each). The CDR3 is made up of 17 amino acids. Germline-derived CDR1 and CDR2 are SGHVS and FQNEAQ. V lost 4 bases and J 5 bases, leaving 23 bases between the germline ends. The CDR3 nucleotides are TGTGCCAGCAGCTCCCGTCCGGGACGCCCGGACGGTGAGACCCAGTACTTC. This codes for CASSSRPGRPDGETQYF.

The V call is TRBV5-6, the J call TRBJ2-4; 11 nucleotides agree with TRBD1. This CDR3 spans 15 amino acids. Per germline, CDR1 SGHDT and CDR2 YYEEEE. After removal of 1 base from V and 5 bases from J, the junction contained 2 bases not matched to a gene. The CDR3 nucleotides read TGTGCCAGCAGCTTGCCGGGACAGGGGGAAAACATTCAGTACTTC. It translates to CASSLPGQGENIQYF.

This clone was counted once. The J gene is TRBJ2-2, the V gene TRBV27, with 7 positions matching TRBD1. This CDR3 region has 16 residues. Per germline, CDR1 MNHEY and CDR2 SMNVEV (reference sequence). With V trimmed by 6 bases and J by 3 bases, 10 bases remained unmatched. The CDR3 DNA sequence: TGTGCCAGCAGGCCCTGGGACAGAGGGTACACCGGGGAGCTGTTTTTT. It codes for CASRPWDRGYTGELFF.

V is TRBV7-2 and J is TRBJ2-1, with D possibly called TRBD1 or TRBD2 (5 bases each). In germline, CDR1 is SGHTA, CDR2 FQGNSA. There are 15 residues in the CDR3. V lost 1 base, J lost 2 bases, and 9 bases lay in between. The chain's CDR3 is CASSLGGLTYNEQFF. The CDR3 bases are TGTGCCAGCAGCTTAGGGGGGTTAACCTACAATGAGCAGTTCTTC.

This clone has just a few counts. The J gene is TRBJ2-1, the V gene TRBV29-1; D ambiguous. V dropped 7 bases and J dropped 6 bases, with 16 bases sitting between them. The CDR3 is 13 residues long. Looked up from germline, CDR1 is SQVTM and CDR2 is ANQGSEA. The CDR3 protein is CSATGPSFNEQFF. The CDR3, as DNA: TGCAGCGCCACCGGGCCATCATTCAATGAGCAGTTCTTC.

The rearrangement uses TRBV2 and TRBJ1-3; D not certain. This CDR3 spans 14 amino acids. The V end was cut by 2 bases, the J end by 0 bases, with 5 bases between. The germline V gene has CDR1 SNHLY and CDR2 FYNNEI. The CDR3, as DNA: TGTGCCAGCAGTGAACCGGCCTCTGGAAACACCATATATTTT. Translation gives CASSEPASGNTIYF.

This clone showed up just a few times. The chain links TRBV5-5 to TRBJ1-5; D is uncertain. CDR1 and CDR2 (germline): SGHKS, YYEKEE (reference sequence). CDR3 length: 13 residues. Trimming stripped 5 bases from V and 3 bases from J, with 9 bases between. Here the CDR3 reads CASRGQLNQPQHF. CDR3 in DNA: TGTGCCAGCAGGGGTCAGCTCAATCAGCCCCAGCATTTT.

The chain links TRBV6-5 to TRBJ2-5, with D possibly matching TRBD1 (6 bases). This CDR3 contains 13 residues. Deletions cut 6 bases from V and 9 bases from J, with 17 bases between. CDR1 is MNHEY and CDR2 is SVGAGI in the germline V gene. The CDR3 here is CASRTTGSEAQYF. The CDR3 DNA sequence: TGTGCCAGCAGGACTACAGGGTCGGAGGCCCAGTACTTC.

The V call is TRBV19, the J call TRBJ1-2, with D maybe TRBD1 (6 bases). Trimming removed 3 bases at V and 2 bases at J, with 19 bases between. CDR1 and CDR2 from the germline V gene are LNHDA and SQIVND (reference sequence). The CDR3 runs to 17 residues. The CDR3 sequence is CASSIGIQGKRNYGYTF. DNA of the CDR3: TGTGCCAGTAGTATCGGTATACAGGGAAAGAGGAACTATGGCTACACCTTC.

The genes are TRBV7-9 and TRBJ2-1, with 15 nucleotides matching TRBD2. Germline-derived CDR1 and CDR2 are SEHNR and FQNEAQ (reference sequence). CDR3 length: 17 amino acids. V lost 6 bases to trimming and J lost 4 bases; unmatched junction nucleotides: 7. CDR3 sequence (DNA): TGTGCCAGCAGTTTCATCGGACTAGCGGGGGGGTACAATGAGCAGTTCTTC. Translation gives CASSFIGLAGGYNEQFF. Filled out from reference TRBV7-9 and TRBJ2-1, the complete variable domain reads DTGVSQNPRHKITKRGQNVTFRCDPISEHNRLYWYRQTLGQGPEFLTYFQNEAQLEKSRLLSDRFSAERPKGSFSTLEIQRTEQGDSAMYLCASSFIGLAGGYNEQFFGPGTRLTVL.